These 29 T cell receptor beta chains came from one sample sequenced in a study of breast tumors, draining lymph nodes, adjacent tissues. Axillary draining lymph nodes of breast cancer patients supplied the node samples. TCRdb processed the multiplex PCR reads anew with MiXCR; each CDR3 protein has one entry. Of fewer than 200,000 distinct CDR3 sequences detected, 25% to 40% appear once; the ten largest clones hold about 4.1%. The specimen sequenced was axillary lymph node tissue. Receptor source: a female donor with breast cancer. Some clones in this sample may be carry-over from other donors' samples.

This clonotype has a count of ten or more. The genes are TRBV28 and TRBJ2-7; D perhaps matches TRBD1 (6 bases). Trimming shortened V by 5 bases and J by 2 bases, and 10 bases separated the two germline ends. This CDR3 contains 13 residues. Germline CDR1 and CDR2: MDHEN and SYDVKM. The DNA of the CDR3 is TGTGCCAGCAGTAGGGGGTCTGCCTACGAGCAGTACTTC. Amino acid sequence: CASSRGSAYEQYF.

V usage is TRBV4-3 and J usage is TRBJ2-2; 7 bases fit TRBD2. Trimming cost V 0 bases and J 6 bases; bases outside gene matches: 4. CDR1 and CDR2 (germline): LGHNA, YSLEER. This CDR3 region has 15 residues. The CDR3 reads CASSQDWGGAGELFF. The CDR3 bases are TGCGCCAGCAGCCAAGATTGGGGAGGGGCCGGGGAGCTGTTTTTT.

Comments on this clonotype: Likely a read error: the CDR3 ends without its conserved phenylalanine or tryptophan. This chain joins TRBV7-3 and TRBJ2-1, with TRBD1 matching over 10 bases. The length of the CDR3 is 16 residues. With 6 bases clipped from V and 3 bases from J, the junction kept 8 bases outside the gene matches. The V gene's germline CDR1 is SGHTA and CDR2 FQGTGA. Here the CDR3 DNA reads TGTGCCAGCAGTGTATCGACAGGGGGCGGCTACAATGAGCAGTTCTCC. It is translated as CASSVSTGGGYNEQFS.

The chain employs TRBV25-1 and TRBJ2-7, with TRBD1 matching 10 bases. The V gene end was trimmed by 5 bases and the J gene end by 2 bases; junction bases not matched to a gene: 12. Germline CDR1 is MGHDK and CDR2 is SYGVNS. There are 17 residues in the CDR3. The CDR3 sequence is CASSPQYRQGAAYEQYF. In DNA, the CDR3 is TGTGCCAGCAGTCCACAGTATAGACAGGGGGCCGCCTACGAGCAGTACTTC.

To note about this clonotype: A junction end diverges from the germline sequence, so it may reflect a read error. This chain connects TRBV6-5 to TRBJ2-1, with 9 bases lining up with TRBD2. Germline-derived CDR1 and CDR2 are MNHEY and SVGAGI. This CDR3 is built from 14 residues. CDR3 coding DNA: TGTGCCGGCAGTCCCGCGGGAGGGGGTAATGAGCAGTTCTTC. Translating it yields CAGSPAGGGNEQFF.

Details on this clonotype: A much larger clone sits a single nucleotide away, making a read error possible. The chain links TRBV11-3 to TRBJ2-3, with 8 bases identical to TRBD1. The CDR3 extends over 15 amino acids. V shed 4 bases and J 2 bases; nucleotides not matched to a gene: 5. CDR1 is SGHNT and CDR2 is YENEEA in the germline V gene. CDR3: CASSSGTGDTDTQYF. CDR3 coding DNA: TGTGCCAGCAGCTCAGGGACAGGCGACACAGATACGCAGTATTTT. Combining the CDR3 with reference TRBV11-3 and TRBJ2-3 gives the whole variable domain EAGVVQSPRYKIIEKKQPVAFWCNPISGHNTLYWYLQNLGQGPELLIRYENEEAVDDSQLPKDRFSAERLKGVDSTLKIQPAELGDSAVYLCASSSGTGDTDTQYFGPGTRLTVL.

This clonotype was seen repeatedly, ten times or more. J is TRBJ1-4 and V is TRBV20-1, with D possibly matching TRBD1 (6 bases). This CDR3 has 13 amino acids. The ends were cut back, 3 bases at V and 3 bases at J, with 8 bases in the middle. Germline assignment: CDR1 DFQATT and CDR2 SNEGSKA (reference sequence). The CDR3, as DNA: TGCAGTGCTAGCCCAGGGGCTAATGAAAAACTGTTTTTT. It is translated as CSASPGANEKLFF.

A word on this clonotype: A read error may explain this, as a much larger clone is one base away. The chain links TRBV9 to TRBJ2-7; D is ambiguous. From germline, CDR1 is SGDLS and CDR2 YYNGEE. CDR3 length equals 14 residues. CDR3 nucleotides: TGTGCCAGCAGCGTAGGGAATAGCCCGAACGAGCAGTCCTTC. As protein: CASSVGNSPNEQSF.

Remarks on this clonotype: At one boundary the junction diverges from the germline segment, which might be a read error. The gene calls are TRBV15 and TRBJ1-2, with D perhaps matching TRBD1 (5 bases). This CDR3 comprises 14 residues. Germline V gene data show CDR1 as LNHNV and CDR2 as YYDKDF (reference sequence). The CDR3 region is CAASSLQDPYGYTF. CDR3 nucleotides: TGTGCCGCCAGCAGCTTACAGGACCCCTATGGCTACACCTTC.

This clonotype was observed a handful of times. This chain uses TRBV27 with TRBJ2-7, with D tentatively TRBD2 (6 bases). The CDR3 is made up of 13 amino acids. Germline V gives CDR1 MNHEY, CDR2 SMNVEV (reference sequence). V lost 5 bases to trimming and J lost 3 bases, with 11 bases between them. The CDR3 DNA is TGTGCCAGCAGTCCGGGACTTTTCTACGAGCAGTACTTC. Amino acids: CASSPGLFYEQYF.

In its sample, this clonotype was seen many times. The chain has TRBV10-3 and TRBJ2-7; D is uncertain. CDR1 is ENHRY and CDR2 is SYGVKD in the germline V gene. V lost 7 bases, J lost 6 bases, and 16 bases lay in between. The CDR3 is 13 residues long. CDR3 in amino acids: CAITGRSPSEQYF. The CDR3 coding sequence is TGTGCCATCACCGGTCGCTCCCCGAGCGAGCAGTACTTC.

The V gene is TRBV20-1, the J gene TRBJ1-5; no clear D gene. With 1 base removed from V and 6 bases from J, the gap between germline ends came to 7 bases. Germline V lookup: CDR1 DFQATT, CDR2 SNEGSKA (reference sequence). The CDR3 sequence is 12 residues long. CDR3 sequence (DNA): TGCAGTGCTAGAGGGTCGGGTCAGCCCCAGCATTTT. As protein: CSARGSGQPQHF.

This clonotype occurred many times. V and J are TRBV5-1 and TRBJ2-2; 11 bases line up with TRBD2. In germline, CDR1 is SGHRS, CDR2 YFSETQ. This CDR3 is built from 20 residues. V shed 2 bases, J shed 2 bases, and the junction held 14 bases outside the gene matches. Here the CDR3 reads CASSLTSTSLAGVNTGELFF. The CDR3 DNA sequence: TGCGCCAGCAGCTTAACCTCAACCTCACTAGCGGGAGTTAACACCGGGGAGCTGTTTTTT.

The V gene is TRBV2, the J gene TRBJ2-1; D perhaps matches TRBD1 (5 bases). Deletions cut 2 bases from V and 4 bases from J, with 18 bases between. Germline V CDR1 and CDR2: SNHLY, FYNNEI. The CDR3 length is 17 residues. CDR3 coding DNA: TGTGCCAGCAGTGAAAAGAAGGGGCTTAGGACATACAATGAGCAGTTCTTC. Protein sequence: CASSEKKGLRTYNEQFF.

Concerning this clonotype itself: This may be a read error: a much more frequent sequence differs by one nucleotide. This chain joins TRBV11-2 and TRBJ2-1, with D possibly being TRBD1 (6 bases). This CDR3 region has 16 residues. The V gene's germline CDR1 is SGHAT and CDR2 FQNNGV. V lost 5 bases to trimming and J lost 7 bases, with 21 bases between them. The CDR3 protein is CASSPRRDTPTNEQFF. CDR3 DNA sequence: TGTGCCAGCAGCCCCCGCCGGGACACGCCGACGAATGAGCAGTTCTTC. Supplemented by reference TRBV11-2 and TRBJ2-1, the full variable domain reads EAGVAQSPRYKIIEKRQSVAFWCNPISGHATLYWYQQILGQGPKLLIQFQNNGVVDDSQLPKDRFSAERLKGVDSTLKIQPAKLEDSAVYLCASSPRRDTPTNEQFFGPGTRLTVL.

This clonotype was seen at least ten times. The V and J genes are TRBV5-1 and TRBJ1-2; D perhaps matches TRBD1 (5 bases). This CDR3 has 13 residues. Deletions cut 4 bases from V and 4 bases from J, with 11 bases between. CDR1 SGHRS and CDR2 YFSETQ come from the germline V gene. This CDR3 is CASSPGGGYGYTF. The CDR3 DNA reads TGCGCCAGCAGCCCGGGGGGGGGCTATGGCTACACCTTC.

A word on this clonotype: A much more abundant neighbour one base away suggests this may be a read error. J is TRBJ2-7 and V is TRBV6-6; D may be TRBD2 (6 bases). V was shortened by 5 bases and J by 3 bases, with 17 bases between the two germline ends. Germline-derived CDR1 and CDR2 are MNHNY and SVGAGI (reference sequence). The CDR3 is 15 amino acids. CDR3 nucleotides: TGTGCCAGCAGTCACGGCGGGGCCGGAATCTACGAGCAGTACTTC. Translation gives CASSHGGAGIYEQYF.

This clonotype was detected a few times. The rearrangement joins TRBV24-1 to TRBJ2-1, with 13 bases matching TRBD2. The CDR3 is 20 amino acids. Germline trimming cut 10 bases from V and 5 bases from J; bases unmatched to any gene: 22. Germline V lookup: CDR1 KGHDR, CDR2 SFDVKD. The CDR3: CATSFPRGQRTSGGNNEQFF. Here the CDR3 DNA reads TGTGCCACTTCATTCCCCCGCGGCCAGCGGACTAGCGGGGGTAACAATGAGCAGTTCTTC.

The rearrangement joins TRBV7-2 to TRBJ1-5; D uncertain. Per germline, CDR1 SGHTA and CDR2 FQGNSA. Trimming pared 6 bases from V and 14 bases from J, leaving 23 bases between. This CDR3 has 14 residues. CDR3 in amino acids: CASSQLARLSYEHF. The CDR3 bases are TGTGCCAGCAGTCAACTAGCGCGATTATCCTACGAGCATTTT.

This clonotype was observed many times. The junction departs from the called germline gene at one end, perhaps through a read error. This chain connects TRBV7-9 to TRBJ1-2; D is possibly TRBD1 (5 bases). The CDR3 extends over 15 amino acids. Germline-derived CDR1 and CDR2 are SEHNR and FQNEAQ (reference sequence). The CDR3 DNA sequence: TGTGCCAGCAGCCTGGGCCCCGGGACGAACTATGGCTACCCCTTC. Protein product: CASSLGPGTNYGYPF. The complete variable domain, with remaining parts taken from reference TRBV7-9 and TRBJ1-2, reads DTGVSQNPRHKITKRGQNVTFRCDPISEHNRLYWYRQTLGQGPEFLTYFQNEAQLEKSRLLSDRFSAERPKGSFSTLEIQRTEQGDSAMYLCASSLGPGTNYGYPFGSGTRLTVV.

J is TRBJ1-4 and V is TRBV28, with 7 bases matching TRBD1. Germline V gene data show CDR1 as MDHEN and CDR2 as SYDVKM. The CDR3 is 11 amino acids. Germline trimming cut 7 bases from V and 13 bases from J; bases unmatched to any gene: 6. The CDR3 is CASTDREALFF. Written as DNA, the CDR3 is TGTGCCAGCACTGACAGGGAAGCACTGTTTTTT.

This chain links TRBV10-1 with TRBJ2-3, with 7 positions matching TRBD1. V was pared by 8 bases and J by 1 base, with 9 bases of the junction left unmatched. The germline gives CDR1 WNHNN, CDR2 SYGVQD (reference sequence). This CDR3 is 15 amino acids long. The DNA of the CDR3 is TGCGCCAGCCCCGACAGGGTAAGGGGCACAGATACGCAGTATTTT. Translated: CASPDRVRGTDTQYF.

This clonotype came up many times. The chain has TRBV18 and TRBJ2-3; possible D gene TRBD2, 5 bases. Trimming stripped 8 bases from V and 0 bases from J, with 12 bases between. CDR1 is KGHSH, CDR2 LQKENI, per germline. The CDR3 extends over 14 amino acids. The CDR3, as DNA: TGTGCCAGCGACGCGGGCGGCAGCACAGATACGCAGTATTTT. This gives the protein CASDAGGSTDTQYF. The full variable domain, completed using reference TRBV18 and TRBJ2-3, is NAGVMQNPRHLVRRRGQEARLRCSPMKGHSHVYWYRQLPEEGLKFMVYLQKENIIDESGMPKERFSAEFPKEGPSILRIQQVVRGDSAAYFCASDAGGSTDTQYFGPGTRLTVL.

Turning to this clonotype: A read error may account for a junction end that differs from germline. The chain combines TRBV11-2 with TRBJ2-2, with 8 bases lining up with TRBD1. This CDR3 spans 17 amino acids. Germline V gene sequence: CDR1 SGHAT, CDR2 FQNNGV. The CDR3: CASSPSPRGRVTGELLF. CDR3 nucleotide sequence: TGCGCCAGCAGCCCGTCCCCCAGGGGGCGCGTCACCGGGGAGCTGCTTTTT.

This clonotype was recorded at least ten times. The gene calls are TRBV7-6 and TRBJ2-2; maybe TRBD1 (7 bases). V was pared by 8 bases and J by 5 bases, with 9 bases between. Germline CDR1 and CDR2: SGHVS and FNYEAQ. The CDR3 consists of 12 residues. The CDR3 coding sequence is TGTGCCAGCTCAGGGGGGACCGGGGAGCTGTTTTTT. Its protein product is CASSGGTGELFF.

The table lists this clonotype with many counts. The chain uses TRBV4-1 and TRBJ2-7; D gene unclear. The V end was cut by 0 bases, the J end by 2 bases, with 5 bases between. The CDR3 has 13 residues. Looked up from germline, CDR1 is MGHRA and CDR2 is YSYEKL. The CDR3 spells CASSQDRAYEQYF. The CDR3, as DNA: TGCGCCAGCAGCCAAGACCGCGCCTACGAGCAGTACTTC.

This clonotype was observed at least ten times. V gene TRBV27 combines with J gene TRBJ1-2, with D perhaps matching TRBD1 (5 bases). Germline V gives CDR1 MNHEY, CDR2 SMNVEV (reference sequence). V dropped 0 bases and J dropped 5 bases, with 7 bases sitting between them. The CDR3 runs 13 residues. The CDR3: CASSLSGVYGYTF. CDR3 DNA: TGTGCCAGCAGTTTATCGGGGGTTTATGGCTACACCTTC.

Comment on this clonotype: This is likely a read error, given that the CDR3 carries no conserved phenylalanine or tryptophan at its end. The chain links TRBV19 to TRBJ2-4; D is possibly TRBD2 (5 bases). This CDR3 has 16 amino acids. Trimming stripped 5 bases from V and 9 bases from J, with 23 bases between. Germline CDR1 LNHDA, CDR2 SQIVND (reference sequence). CDR3: CASSSPGSTQRSIQYS. The CDR3 coding sequence is TGTGCCAGTAGTTCCCCGGGATCAACTCAAAGAAGCATTCAGTACTCC.

This clonotype was seen only once. A much larger clone differs by one base, so this may be a read error. J is TRBJ2-3 and V is TRBV28; D remains ambiguous. This CDR3 is 12 amino acids long. Germline V gene sequence: CDR1 MDHEN, CDR2 SYDVKM. The germline V and J ends were trimmed by 8 bases and 4 bases, with 10 bases remaining between them. In nucleotides, the CDR3 is TGTGCCAGCGGTTCCAGACCAGATACGCAGTATTTT. Translating it yields CASGSRPDTQYF.